What follows are 4 T cell receptor beta chains derived from one specimen sequenced in a study of blood T cells in healthy people across ages (dated by TCRdb to about 2015). Libraries came from 5' RACE. The instrument given in TCRdb is Illumina HiSeq 2500. The second PCR ran for about 6 to 11 cycles and used a J-beta primer mix along with a sample-barcoded 5' primer. Through fastp at Q25 and MiXCR, TCRdb rebuilt clones from the public reads, retaining in-frame beta chains. When rows share a CDR3 protein, they turn into one entry using the most common DNA and genes. The sample table holds over 950,000 distinct CDR3 sequences, of which about 51% were seen once. Together, the top ten hold 20% to 25% of the sample. Source material: blood. These receptors were collected from a woman in her fifties or sixties in good health.

The CDR3 DNA is TGTGCCAGCAGTCCCCCTGGCTTTCAAGAGACCCAGTACTTC. Protein: CASSPPGFQETQYF. The chain couples TRBV28 to TRBJ2-5; D uncertain. Germline CDR1 reads MDHEN; CDR2 reads SYDVKM. The CDR3 is 14 residues long. Trimming took off 5 bases at V and 2 bases at J, with 12 bases between the two ends.

This clonotype was detected many times. The V gene is TRBV6-5, the J gene TRBJ2-7; TRBD2 aligns across 8 bases. From germline, CDR1 is MNHEY and CDR2 SVGAGI. This CDR3 region has 13 residues. The junction had 10 bases not matched to a gene; V was cut back by 10 bases and J by 5 bases. CDR3 DNA sequence: TGTGCCACCACAAGCGGGAGCTCGAACGAGCAGTACTTC. Amino acids: CATTSGSSNEQYF.

This clonotype occurred a few times. This chain uses TRBV7-2 with TRBJ2-6; D remains ambiguous. Trimming removed 0 bases at V and 2 bases at J, with 2 bases between. The germline gives CDR1 SGHTA, CDR2 FQGNSA. This CDR3 contains 14 residues. The CDR3 sequence is CASSLAPGANVLTF. The CDR3 bases are TGTGCCAGCAGCTTAGCTCCTGGGGCCAACGTCCTGACTTTC.

The gene calls are TRBV7-2 and TRBJ1-2; D remains ambiguous. From germline, CDR1 is SGHTA and CDR2 FQGNSA. The CDR3 consists of 15 residues. With 3 bases removed from V and 0 bases from J, the gap between germline ends came to 11 bases. CDR3 sequence: CASSFSGRPNYGYTF. The CDR3 region has the DNA TGTGCCAGCAGCTTTAGCGGGCGACCTAACTATGGCTACACCTTC.